Described below is a single TCR beta chain sequence and its context. This entry is derived from a study of OX40 agonist ivuxolimab in advanced cancers. This CDR3 has 12 residues. The V gene's germline CDR1 is SNHLY and CDR2 FYNNEI. With 3 bases clipped from V and 10 bases from J, the junction kept 6 bases outside the gene matches. The protocol was immunoSEQ multiplex PCR, while the TCRdb copy is restricted to in-frame clones and leaves out a portion. This sample carries 82,000 or so clones, 75% to 90% of them seen once, and the ten largest clones take approximately 2.3%. The source was CD4+ or CD8+ T cells sorted from blood, collected in a trial of the OX40 agonist ivuxolimab. V gene TRBV2 combines with J gene TRBJ2-7; 7 bases map to TRBD1. The TCR sequence derives from an adult with an advanced solid tumor such as melanoma, head and neck, liver or kidney cancer. The CDR3 spells CASSELDRVQYF. CDR3 sequence (DNA): TGTGCCAGCAGTGAGCTCGACAGGGTCCAGTACTTC.